The next 2 T cell receptor beta chains were all read from a single sample in a study of tumour-infiltrating T cells in Burkitt lymphoma. Clones were read by immunoSEQ multiplex PCR, and TCRdb kept only the in-frame ones, dropping some. The sample contains 13,000 or so clones, around 86% of which appear only once. The source material was tumor tissue. The receptors come from a human donor with diffuse large B-cell lymphoma.

The chain employs TRBV5-4 and TRBJ1-1; TRBD1 matches at 8 bases. CDR1 is SGHNT, CDR2 YYREEE, per germline (reference sequence). With V trimmed by 4 bases and J by 4 bases, 6 bases remained unmatched. The CDR3 totals 14 residues. The CDR3 DNA follows: TGTGCCAGCAGCAAGGAACAGGGGGTCACTGAAGCTTTCTTT. As protein: CASSKEQGVTEAFF.

The V gene is TRBV2, the J gene TRBJ2-1; unclear D gene. The CDR3 is 12 residues long. Germline assignment: CDR1 SNHLY and CDR2 FYNNEI. Here the CDR3 reads CVRRAIYNEQFF. CDR3 DNA sequence: TGTGTCCGACGGGCTATCTACAATGAGCAGTTCTTC.